Shown below are 2 T cell receptor beta chains from a single sample sequenced in a study of cytomegalovirus exposure and HLA in healthy donors. The primer mix had 60 Vbeta and 13 Jbeta primers. Using immunoSEQ multiplex PCR, the repertoire was profiled, and TCRdb retains in-frame clones only, with some absent. The profile shows over 150,000 clones, over 65% of them singletons. The sequencing sample was made of PBMCs. Receptor source: a woman aged 25 to 39 in good health and CMV-seropositive.

Regarding this clone: One end of the junction fails to match germline, which may point to a read error. The DNA of the CDR3 is TGTGCCAGCAGTGAAGAGGGACAGGGTGATTTC. This translates into CASSEEGQGDF. The chain joins TRBV2 to TRBJ2-7; 9 bases are a match to TRBD1. CDR1 and CDR2 (germline): SNHLY, FYNNEI. This CDR3 comprises 11 residues.

The rearrangement links TRBV4-2 to TRBJ2-1; 11 bases align to TRBD2. The CDR3 runs to 15 residues. From germline, CDR1 is LGHNA and CDR2 YNFKEQ. J was trimmed by 8 bases and V by 4 bases; bases with no gene match: 7. The chain's CDR3 is CASSPGTSGGHEQFF. The CDR3 nucleotides read TGTGCCAGCAGCCCGGGGACTAGCGGCGGTCATGAGCAGTTCTTC.